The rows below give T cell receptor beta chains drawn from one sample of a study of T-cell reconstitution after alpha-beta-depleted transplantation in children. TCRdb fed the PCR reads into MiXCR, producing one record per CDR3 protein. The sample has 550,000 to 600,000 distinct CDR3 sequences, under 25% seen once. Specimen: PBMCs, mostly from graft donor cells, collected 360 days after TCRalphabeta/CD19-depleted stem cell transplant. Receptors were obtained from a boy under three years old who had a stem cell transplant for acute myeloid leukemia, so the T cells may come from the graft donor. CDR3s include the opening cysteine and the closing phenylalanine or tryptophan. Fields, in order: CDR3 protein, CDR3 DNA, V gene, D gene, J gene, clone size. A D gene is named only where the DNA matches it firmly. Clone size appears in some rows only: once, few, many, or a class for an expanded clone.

CDR3: CASSYDGHYGYTF
DNA: TGTGCCAGCAGTTATGACGGACACTATGGCTACACCTTC
V: TRBV6-5
D: .
J: TRBJ1-2
size: few

CDR3: CATSREARTGRWYYGYTF
DNA: TGTGCCACCAGCAGAGAGGCCAGGACAGGGCGATGGTACTATGGCTACACCTTC
V: TRBV15
D: TRBD1
J: TRBJ1-2
size: .

CDR3: CASSSPRTSGGPSYNEQFF
DNA: TGTGCCAGCAGCTCCCCTCGGACTAGCGGGGGCCCTTCCTACAATGAGCAGTTCTTC
V: TRBV11-2
D: TRBD2
J: TRBJ2-1
size: .

CDR3: CASSQGEGQGHFGYGYTF
DNA: TGCGCCAGCAGCCAAGGAGAGGGACAGGGCCACTTTGGATATGGCTACACCTTC
V: TRBV4-3
D: TRBD1
J: TRBJ1-2
size: .

CDR3: CSVEVRAYEAFF
DNA: TGCAGCGTTGAAGTCAGAGCGTATGAAGCTTTCTTT
V: TRBV29-1
D: .
J: TRBJ1-1
size: .

CDR3: CASSLRTPSTGELFF
DNA: TGTGCCAGCAGTTTGCGGACGCCGAGCACCGGGGAGCTGTTTTTT
V: TRBV28
D: .
J: TRBJ2-2
size: .

CDR3: CSAPGTGHSYEQYF
DNA: TGCAGTGCCCCCGGGACAGGGCACTCCTACGAGCAGTACTTC
V: TRBV20-1
D: TRBD1
J: TRBJ2-7
size: many

CDR3: CASSFQGKLFF
DNA: TGCGCCAGCAGCTTTCAGGGGAAACTGTTTTTT
V: TRBV5-1
D: .
J: TRBJ1-4
size: few

CDR3: CATSRVKGATDTQYF
DNA: TGTGCCACCAGCAGAGTAAAGGGGGCCACAGATACGCAGTATTTT
V: TRBV15
D: TRBD1
J: TRBJ2-3
size: many

CDR3: CSAGSRNEKLFF
DNA: TGCAGCGCGGGCAGCAGAAATGAAAAACTGTTTTTT
V: TRBV29-1
D: .
J: TRBJ1-4
size: many

CDR3: CASSKEWRTGTYEQYF
DNA: TGTGCCAGCAGCAAAGAGTGGAGGACAGGGACCTACGAGCAGTACTTC
V: TRBV21-1
D: .
J: TRBJ2-7
size: .

CDR3: CASSLQSYTEAFF
DNA: TGTGCCAGCAGTTTGCAGTCCTACACTGAAGCTTTCTTT
V: TRBV12-3/TRBV12-4
D: .
J: TRBJ1-1
size: few

CDR3: CASSQETGNSPLHF
DNA: TGTGCCAGCAGCCAAGAGACCGGAAATTCACCCCTCCACTTT
V: TRBV3-1
D: .
J: TRBJ1-6
size: .

CDR3: CSVVDGQNQETQYF
DNA: TGCAGCGTTGTAGACGGGCAGAACCAAGAGACCCAGTACTTC
V: TRBV29-1
D: .
J: TRBJ2-5
size: many

CDR3: CSVVAENTDTQYF
DNA: TGCAGCGTTGTGGCAGAAAACACAGATACGCAGTATTTT
V: TRBV29-1
D: .
J: TRBJ2-3
size: many

CDR3: CSVRTGNTEAFF
DNA: TGCAGCGTCAGGACAGGGAACACTGAAGCTTTCTTT
V: TRBV29-1
D: TRBD1
J: TRBJ1-1
size: few

CDR3: CASSFVSGNTIYF
DNA: TGTGCCAGCAGCTTTGTCTCCGGAAACACCATATATTTT
V: TRBV7-9
D: .
J: TRBJ1-3
size: .

CDR3: CASTPRRGENTGELFF
DNA: TGTGCCAGCACACCCAGGAGGGGGGAAAACACCGGGGAGCTGTTTTTT
V: TRBV12-3/TRBV12-4
D: .
J: TRBJ2-2
size: .

CDR3: CSAEVGRTEAFF
DNA: TGCAGTGCGGAAGTCGGACGCACTGAAGCTTTCTTT
V: TRBV20-1
D: .
J: TRBJ1-1
size: .

CDR3: CAISPASRSTDTQYF
DNA: TGTGCCATCAGTCCGGCTAGCAGGTCCACAGATACGCAGTATTTT
V: TRBV10-3
D: .
J: TRBJ2-3
size: few

CDR3: CASSFVGDRGNEQFF
DNA: TGTGCCAGCAGCTTTGTTGGGGACAGGGGAAATGAGCAGTTCTTC
V: TRBV5-5
D: TRBD1
J: TRBJ2-1
size: few

CDR3: CSAPPGQGRTREYF
DNA: TGCAGTGCCCCTCCGGGACAAGGCAGGACCAGGGAGTATTTT
V: TRBV20-1
D: .
J: TRBJ2-3
size: .

CDR3: CAQNTGELFF
DNA: TGTGCCCAGAACACCGGGGAGCTGTTTTTT
V: TRBV30
D: .
J: TRBJ2-2
size: .

CDR3: CASSHGQGNQPQHF
DNA: TGTGCCAGCAGTCACGGGCAGGGCAATCAGCCCCAGCATTTT
V: TRBV6-5
D: .
J: TRBJ1-5
size: .

CDR3: CASNADRGRSQPQHF
DNA: TGTGCCAGCAACGCCGACAGGGGCCGTAGTCAGCCCCAGCATTTT
V: TRBV6-1
D: TRBD1
J: TRBJ1-5
size: few

CDR3: CASSQVLPAEQFF
DNA: TGTGCCAGCAGCCAAGTACTTCCCGCTGAGCAGTTCTTC
V: TRBV14
D: .
J: TRBJ2-1
size: .